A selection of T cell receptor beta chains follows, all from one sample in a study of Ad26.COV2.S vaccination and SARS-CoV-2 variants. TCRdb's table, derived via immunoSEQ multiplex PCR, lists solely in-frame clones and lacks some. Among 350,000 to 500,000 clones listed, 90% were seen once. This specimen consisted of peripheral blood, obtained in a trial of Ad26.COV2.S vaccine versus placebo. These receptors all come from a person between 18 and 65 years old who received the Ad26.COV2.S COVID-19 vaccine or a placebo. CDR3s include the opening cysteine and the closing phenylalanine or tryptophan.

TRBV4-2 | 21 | CASSRGNGRAVSSLDTGELFF
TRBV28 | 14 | CASSSPGQNEKLFF
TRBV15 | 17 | CATSRGIVSSGTDTQYF
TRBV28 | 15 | CASSSTGPLNTEAFF
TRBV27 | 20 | CASSGQEPDISGGWGDTQYF
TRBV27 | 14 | CASRTGVLNTEAFF
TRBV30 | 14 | CAWSSGAGPEKLFF
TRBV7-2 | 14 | CASSSQGGSQPQHF
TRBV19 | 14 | CASSGSGRKETQYF
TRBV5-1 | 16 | CASSLVGTGYGGELFF
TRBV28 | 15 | CASSPGLAGRYEQYF
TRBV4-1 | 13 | CASSQDFGRKQFF
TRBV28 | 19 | CASSTRGRKRPWSNQPQHF